This T cell receptor (beta chain) originates from a study of shared clonotypes between healthy human individuals. The repertoire was sequenced with immunoSEQ multiplex PCR; TCRdb's copy has only in-frame clones and lacks some. The data contain under 1,100,000 clones, roughly 80% of them seen just once; the ten biggest clones take up approximately 1.5%. This CDR3 comprises 12 residues. V lost 3 bases, J lost 7 bases, and 10 bases lay in between. Germline lookup yields CDR1 KGHSH and CDR2 LQKENI. The sequenced material came from memory CD4+ T cells sorted from blood. The subset: CD45RA-negative fraction. The chain recombines TRBV18 with TRBJ2-7; a weak D match, TRBD2 (5 bases). This TCR derives from a man aged 18 to 30 in good health. The CDR3 protein is CASSPATREQYF. In nucleotides, the CDR3 is TGTGCCAGCTCACCGGCCACTAGGGAGCAGTACTTC.